Included here is one T cell receptor beta chain sequence, with context. This specimen belongs to a study of T-cell memory formation after mild COVID-19. The germline CDR1 and CDR2 sequences are SEHNR and FQNEAQ (reference sequence). There are 16 residues in the CDR3. V lost 4 bases, J lost 3 bases, and 15 bases lay in between. TCRdb independently ran MiXCR on the 5' RACE reads; one entry per CDR3 protein. The table records 280,000 or so distinct CDR3 sequences, over 7% of them present only once. The chain has TRBV7-9 and TRBJ1-4, with D possibly TRBD1 on 6 matching bases. The TCR was taken from a man aged 18 to 30 who had mild COVID-19 (a few samples of this study predate the infection). Cell type and time point are not known. The sample taken for sequencing was PBMCs or a T cell subset sorted from them (not recorded which). CDR3 DNA: TGTGCCAGCAGCTCAGGGGACGGCGGGGCTAATGAAAAACTGTTTTTT. Translating it yields CASSSGDGGANEKLFF.